This T cell receptor beta chain was sequenced for a study of control samples from healthy donors and cancer patients (dated by TCRdb to the early 2020s). Library preparation used the immunoSEQ multiplex PCR assay. This immuneACCESS table, as held by TCRdb, lists in-frame sequences with V and J called but not all clones. Of the missing ones, under half trace to an unresolved V gene in checked studies; the others have no known cause. The table for this sample records roughly 190,000 clones. About 2.2% of the sample is in the top ten clones. From the cysteine up to the phenylalanine, the CDR3 has a length of 15 residues. Of the read, only the CDR3 DNA is kept; its 45 bases are in frame from base 1. V loses 3 bases, J loses 0 bases, and the germline ends lie 9 bases apart. Via the germline V gene, CDR1 is WSHSY and CDR2 SAAADI. With respect to this clone: Its cognate antigen has yet to be identified.

Recombination linked TRBV10-2 to TRBJ1-5; perhaps TRBD1 is the D gene, with 5 bases matching. The TCR sequence derives from a woman aged 25-40 years in good health. Sequencing was performed on blood. The encoded CDR3 is CASSDRDYSNQPQHF. The DNA sequence follows: TGCGCCAGCAGTGACAGGGACTATAGCAATCAGCCCCAGCATTTT.